This TCR beta chain stems from a study of human T cells and chemical hapten exposure. Time point defined: patch test 1, 2 weeks after DPC sensitization. The treatment: therapeutic diphenylcyclopropenone sensitization with weekly scalp DPC. From germline, CDR1 is SGHRS and CDR2 YFSETQ. The CDR3 runs 19 residues. Trimming shortened V by 4 bases and J by 0 bases, and 23 bases separated the two germline ends. This clonotype was seen more than once but under ten times. TCRdb processed the RACE reads anew with MiXCR; each CDR3 protein has one entry. The sample includes 350,000 or so distinct CDR3 sequences, around 7% of them seen just once.

Sequences were derived from whole blood, sampled in connection with sensitization to the hapten diphenylcyclopropenone (DPC). The gene calls are TRBV5-1 and TRBJ1-3, with D perhaps TRBD1 (5 bases). The clonotype was recovered from a woman aged 18-30 years with alopecia areata. Some clones in this sample may be carry-over from other donors' samples. CDR3 in amino acids: CASSLYIPLQGTSGNTIYF. The CDR3 DNA sequence: TGCGCCAGCAGCCTGTATATACCCCTCCAAGGGACCTCTGGAAACACCATATATTTT.